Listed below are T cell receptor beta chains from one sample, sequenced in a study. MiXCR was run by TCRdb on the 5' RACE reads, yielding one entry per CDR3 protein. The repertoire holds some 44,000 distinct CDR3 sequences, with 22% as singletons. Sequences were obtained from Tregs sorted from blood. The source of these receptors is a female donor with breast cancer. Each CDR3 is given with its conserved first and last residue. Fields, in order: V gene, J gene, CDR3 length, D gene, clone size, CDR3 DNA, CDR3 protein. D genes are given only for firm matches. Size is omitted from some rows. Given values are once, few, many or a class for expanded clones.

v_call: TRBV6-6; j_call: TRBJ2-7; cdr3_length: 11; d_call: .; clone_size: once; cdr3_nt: TGTGCCAGCAGTTACGGCCAACGGGAGTACTTC; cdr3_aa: CASSYGQREYF
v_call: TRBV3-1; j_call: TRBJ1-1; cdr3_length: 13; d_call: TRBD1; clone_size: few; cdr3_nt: TGTGCCAGCAGCCAACAGGGGGGGGCTGAAGCTTTCTTT; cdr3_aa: CASSQQGGAEAFF
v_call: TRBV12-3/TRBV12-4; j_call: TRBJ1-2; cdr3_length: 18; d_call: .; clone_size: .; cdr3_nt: TGTGCCAGCAGTTTTAGATGGAGCCCCGGGTACAAGAGCTATGGCTACACCTTC; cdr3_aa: CASSFRWSPGYKSYGYTF
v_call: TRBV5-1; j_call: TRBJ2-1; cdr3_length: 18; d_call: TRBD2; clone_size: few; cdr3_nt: TGCGCCAGCAGCTTGGACTCTAGCGGGAGATTCTCCTACAATGAGCAGTTCTTC; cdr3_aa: CASSLDSSGRFSYNEQFF
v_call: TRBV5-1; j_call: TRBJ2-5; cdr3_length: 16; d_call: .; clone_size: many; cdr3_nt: TGCGCCAGCAGCTCGGAAGTGGGACAACTACAAGAGACCCAGTACTTC; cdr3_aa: CASSSEVGQLQETQYF
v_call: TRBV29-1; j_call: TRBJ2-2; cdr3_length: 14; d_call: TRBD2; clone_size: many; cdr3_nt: TGCAGCGCCCGATTTCTAGCGGGTACCGGGGAGCTGTTTTTT; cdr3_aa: CSARFLAGTGELFF
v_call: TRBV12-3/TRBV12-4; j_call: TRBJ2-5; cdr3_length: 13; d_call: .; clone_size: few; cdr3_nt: TGTGTCAGCACCCTAGGCGGGGAAGAGACCCAGTACTTC; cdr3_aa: CVSTLGGEETQYF
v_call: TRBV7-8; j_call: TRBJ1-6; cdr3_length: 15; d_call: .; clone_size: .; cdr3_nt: TGTGCCAGCAGGGATGGGAGCTCCTATAATTCACCCCTCCACTTT; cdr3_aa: CASRDGSSYNSPLHF
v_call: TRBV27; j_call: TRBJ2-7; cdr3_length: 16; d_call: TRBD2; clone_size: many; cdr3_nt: TGTGCCAGCGCCCCGATGCTACTAGCGGGACCAGGCGAGCAGTACTTC; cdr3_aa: CASAPMLLAGPGEQYF
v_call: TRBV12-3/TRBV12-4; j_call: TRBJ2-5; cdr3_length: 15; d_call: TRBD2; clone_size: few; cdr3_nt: TGTGCCAGCAGCTTCGAACTAGCGGGAGGCGAGACCCAGTACTTC; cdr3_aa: CASSFELAGGETQYF
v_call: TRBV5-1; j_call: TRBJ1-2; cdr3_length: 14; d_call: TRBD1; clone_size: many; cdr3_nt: TGCGCCAGCAGCCAGGGGGACTATAGGGATGGCTACACCTTC; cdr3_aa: CASSQGDYRDGYTF
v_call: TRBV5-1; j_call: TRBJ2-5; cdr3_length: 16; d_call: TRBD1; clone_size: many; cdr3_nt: TGCGCCAGCAGCTCCCTAGGACAGGCCTTCCAAGAGACCCAGTACTTC; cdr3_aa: CASSSLGQAFQETQYF
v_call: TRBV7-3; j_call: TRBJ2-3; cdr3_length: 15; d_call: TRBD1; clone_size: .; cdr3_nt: TGTGCCAGCAGCTGGGCAGGGGGCGGCACAGATACGCAGTATTTT; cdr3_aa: CASSWAGGGTDTQYF
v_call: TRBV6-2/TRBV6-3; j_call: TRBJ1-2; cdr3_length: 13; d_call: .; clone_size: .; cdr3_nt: TGTGCCAGCAGTTCGGAGCCTAGGAAGGGCTACACCTTC; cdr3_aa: CASSSEPRKGYTF
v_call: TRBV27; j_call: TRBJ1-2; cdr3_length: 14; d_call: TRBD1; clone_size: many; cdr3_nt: TGTGCCAGCAGTCCCAGGGGGAATAACTATGGCTACACCTTC; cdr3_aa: CASSPRGNNYGYTF
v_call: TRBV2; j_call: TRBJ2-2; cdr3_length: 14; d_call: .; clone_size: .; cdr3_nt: TGTGCCGGCAGGCCTTACTGGACAGCCGGGGAGCTGTTTTTT; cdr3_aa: CAGRPYWTAGELFF
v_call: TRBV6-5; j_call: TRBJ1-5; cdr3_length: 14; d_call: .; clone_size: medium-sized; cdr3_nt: TGTGCCAGCAGTTACGAGCTGGGAGGTCAGCCCCAGCATTTT; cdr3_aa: CASSYELGGQPQHF
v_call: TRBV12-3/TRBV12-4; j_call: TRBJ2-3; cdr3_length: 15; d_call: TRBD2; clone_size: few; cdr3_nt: TGTGCCAGCAGGAGGAGCGGGGTCGGAACAGATACGCAGTATTTT; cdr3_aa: CASRRSGVGTDTQYF
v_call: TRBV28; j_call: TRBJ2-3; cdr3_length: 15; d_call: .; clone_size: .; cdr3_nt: TGTGCCAGCAGTCTTTCAGACACGTACACAGATACGCAGTATTTT; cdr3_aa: CASSLSDTYTDTQYF
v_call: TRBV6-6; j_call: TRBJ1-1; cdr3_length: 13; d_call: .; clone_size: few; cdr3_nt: TGTGCCAGCAAGGACCCCAGAGGCACTGAAGCTTTCTTT; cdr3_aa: CASKDPRGTEAFF
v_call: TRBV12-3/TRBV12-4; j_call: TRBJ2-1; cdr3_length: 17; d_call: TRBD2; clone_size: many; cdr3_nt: TGTGCCAGCAGTTCCAGCCTCACTAGCGGGACAGACAATGAGCAGTTCTTC; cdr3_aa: CASSSSLTSGTDNEQFF
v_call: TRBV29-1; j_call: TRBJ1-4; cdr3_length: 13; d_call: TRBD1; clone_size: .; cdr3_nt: TGCAGCGTTCTCGACAGGGGGAGTGAAAAACTGTTCTTT; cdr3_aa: CSVLDRGSEKLFF
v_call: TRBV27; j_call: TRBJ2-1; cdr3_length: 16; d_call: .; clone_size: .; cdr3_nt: TGTGCCAGCAGTCCCCTTTCGAGCGGAGCTTACAATGAGCAGTTCTTC; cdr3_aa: CASSPLSSGAYNEQFF
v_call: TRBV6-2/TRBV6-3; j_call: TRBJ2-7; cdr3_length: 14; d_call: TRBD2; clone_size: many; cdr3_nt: TGTGCCAGCAGTCACAGACTAGCGGGGTACGAGCAGTACTTC; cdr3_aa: CASSHRLAGYEQYF
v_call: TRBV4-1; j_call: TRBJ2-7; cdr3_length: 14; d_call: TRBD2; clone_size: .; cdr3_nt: TGCGCCAGCAGCCTACTAGCGGGAGTCTACGTGCAGTACTTC; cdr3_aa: CASSLLAGVYVQYF
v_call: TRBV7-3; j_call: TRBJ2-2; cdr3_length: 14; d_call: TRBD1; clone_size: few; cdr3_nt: TGTGCCAGCAGCTTGGGACAGGGGACCGGGGAGCTGTTTTTT; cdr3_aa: CASSLGQGTGELFF
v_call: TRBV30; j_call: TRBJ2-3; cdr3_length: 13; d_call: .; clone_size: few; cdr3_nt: TGTGCCCAAGGAGGGGGGACTCGGGATACGCAGTATTTT; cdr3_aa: CAQGGGTRDTQYF
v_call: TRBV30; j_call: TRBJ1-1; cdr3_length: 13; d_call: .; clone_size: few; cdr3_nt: TGTGCCTGGAGTGTGTCGGGGATCACTGAAGCTTTCTTT; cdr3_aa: CAWSVSGITEAFF
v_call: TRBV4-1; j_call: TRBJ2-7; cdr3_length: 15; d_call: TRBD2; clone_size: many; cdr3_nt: TGCGCCAGCAGCCAGCTAGCGGGACTTACCTACGAGCAGTACTTC; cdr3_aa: CASSQLAGLTYEQYF
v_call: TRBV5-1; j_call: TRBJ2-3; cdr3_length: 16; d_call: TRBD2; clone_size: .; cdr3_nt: TGCGCCAGCAGCATGGGACTAGCGATAAGCACAGATACGCAGTATTTT; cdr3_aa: CASSMGLAISTDTQYF
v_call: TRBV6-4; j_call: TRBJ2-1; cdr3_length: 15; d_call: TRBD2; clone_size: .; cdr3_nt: TGTGCCAGCAGACCTACTAGCGGGAGCAGCAATGAGCAGTTCTTC; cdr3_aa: CASRPTSGSSNEQFF
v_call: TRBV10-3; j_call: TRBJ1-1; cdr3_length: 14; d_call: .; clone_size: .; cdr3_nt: TGTGCCATCAGCCTGAGTGGGGGGAAAGTAGGAGCTTTCTTT; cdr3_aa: CAISLSGGKVGAFF
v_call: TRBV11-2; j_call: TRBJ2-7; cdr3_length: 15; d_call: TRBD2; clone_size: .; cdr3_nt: TGTGCCAGCAGCTTAGGTTTTAGCGGGAGTTACGAGCAGTACTTC; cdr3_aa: CASSLGFSGSYEQYF
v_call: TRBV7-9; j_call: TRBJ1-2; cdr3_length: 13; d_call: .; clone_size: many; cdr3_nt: TGTGCCAGCAGCTTAGATCTCTTGGGTGGCTACACCTTC; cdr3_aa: CASSLDLLGGYTF
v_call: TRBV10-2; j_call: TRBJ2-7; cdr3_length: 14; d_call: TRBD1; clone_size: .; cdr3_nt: TGCGCCAGCAGGGTCTCTCCCGGGACAGGTCCGCAGTACTTC; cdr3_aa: CASRVSPGTGPQYF
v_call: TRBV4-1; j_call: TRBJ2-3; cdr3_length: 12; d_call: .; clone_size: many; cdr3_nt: TGCGCCAGCAGCCAGATCACAGATACGCAGTATTTT; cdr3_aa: CASSQITDTQYF
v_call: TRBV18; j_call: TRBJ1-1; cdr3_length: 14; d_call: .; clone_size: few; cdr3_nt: TGTGCCAGCTCACCACCTCCTGTGAACACTGAAGCTTTCTTT; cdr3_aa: CASSPPPVNTEAFF
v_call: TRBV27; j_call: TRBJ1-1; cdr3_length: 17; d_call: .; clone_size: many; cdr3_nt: TGTGCCAGCAGTTTATTCGTTAACAAAGGGGCAGACACTGAAGCTTTCTTT; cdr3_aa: CASSLFVNKGADTEAFF
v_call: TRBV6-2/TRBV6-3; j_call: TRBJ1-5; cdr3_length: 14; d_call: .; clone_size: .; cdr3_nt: TGTGCCAGCAGTTGGAGAAATCGCAATCAGCCCCAGCATTTT; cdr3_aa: CASSWRNRNQPQHF
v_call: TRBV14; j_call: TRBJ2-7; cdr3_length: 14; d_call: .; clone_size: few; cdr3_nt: TGTGCCAGCAGCCAAGGTCTAGCGCCCTACGAGCAGTACTTC; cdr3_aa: CASSQGLAPYEQYF
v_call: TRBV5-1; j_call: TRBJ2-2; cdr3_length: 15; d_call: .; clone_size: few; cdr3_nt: TGCGCCAGCAGCATCCGGACCCAAAACACCGGGGAGCTGTTTTTT; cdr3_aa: CASSIRTQNTGELFF
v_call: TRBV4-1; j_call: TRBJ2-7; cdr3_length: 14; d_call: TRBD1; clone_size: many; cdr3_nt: TGCGCCAGCAGCCAAGTGGGACAGCTCTACGAGCAGTACTTC; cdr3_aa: CASSQVGQLYEQYF
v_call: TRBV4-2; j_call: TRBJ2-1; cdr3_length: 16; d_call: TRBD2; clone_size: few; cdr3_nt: TGTGCCAGCAGCTTCCTAGCGGGAGCAGCCTACAATGAGCAGTTCTTC; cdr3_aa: CASSFLAGAAYNEQFF
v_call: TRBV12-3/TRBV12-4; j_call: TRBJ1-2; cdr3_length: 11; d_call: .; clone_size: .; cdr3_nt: TGTGCCAGCAGCCCCCCCTATGGCTACACCTTC; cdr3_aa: CASSPPYGYTF
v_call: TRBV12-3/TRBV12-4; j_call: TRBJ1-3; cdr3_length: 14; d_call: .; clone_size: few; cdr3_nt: TGTGCCAGCAGTTTACCGGGGGCTGGAAACACCATATATTTT; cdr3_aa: CASSLPGAGNTIYF
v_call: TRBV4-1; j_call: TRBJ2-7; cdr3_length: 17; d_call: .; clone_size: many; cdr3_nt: TGCGCCAGCAGCCAAGATGCTGCGTCAGGGCATCAGTACGAGCAGTACTTC; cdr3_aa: CASSQDAASGHQYEQYF
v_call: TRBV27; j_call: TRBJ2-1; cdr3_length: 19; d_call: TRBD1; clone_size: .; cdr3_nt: TGTGCCAGCAGTTTTCAGGGACAGGGGGCAAACGAGGGTTACAATGAGCAGTTCTTC; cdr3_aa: CASSFQGQGANEGYNEQFF
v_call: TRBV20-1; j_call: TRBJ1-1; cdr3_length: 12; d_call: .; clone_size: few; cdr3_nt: TGCAGTGCTATATCTTGGTTGGCTGAAGCTTTCTTT; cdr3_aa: CSAISWLAEAFF
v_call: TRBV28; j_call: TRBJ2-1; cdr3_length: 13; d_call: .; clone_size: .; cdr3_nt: TGTGCCAGCCGTCCTATGGCGTACAATGAGCAGTTCTTC; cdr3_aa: CASRPMAYNEQFF
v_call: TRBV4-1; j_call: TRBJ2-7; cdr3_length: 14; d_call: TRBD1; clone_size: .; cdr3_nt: TGCGCCAGCAGCCAAGGGACAGGGCTCCACGAGCAGTACTTC; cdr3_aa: CASSQGTGLHEQYF
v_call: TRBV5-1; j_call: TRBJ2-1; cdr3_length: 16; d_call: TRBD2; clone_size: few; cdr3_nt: TGCGCCGGCAGCTTACAACTAGCGGGAGGGCCAAATGAGCAGTTCTTC; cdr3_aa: CAGSLQLAGGPNEQFF